Sequencing of this T cell receptor beta chain was carried out in a study of cytomegalovirus exposure and HLA in healthy donors. With 60 Vbeta and 13 Jbeta primers, the PCR was carried out. Sequencing used immunoSEQ multiplex PCR; TCRdb keeps in-frame clones, though not all of them. Here the sample spans roughly 120,000 clones, 70% to 80% being singletons. This clone has more than one count but fewer than ten. The CDR3 extends over 14 amino acids. V gave up 2 bases and J gave up 1 base, with 9 bases separating them. Germline V lookup: CDR1 SGHDT, CDR2 YYEEEE. The V call is TRBV5-6, the J call TRBJ1-1; maybe TRBD1 (6 bases). The specimen sequenced was PBMCs. This TCR came from a woman aged 40 to 55 in good health and CMV-seropositive. The DNA of the CDR3 is TGTGCCAGCAGCTTCGTGGACAGGAACACTGAAGCTTTCTTT. It yields the protein CASSFVDRNTEAFF.